This TCR beta chain was retrieved from a study of Graves' ophthalmopathy and Graves' hyperthyroidism. Study-wide results and limits: Blood repertoires reportedly contained most expanded thyroid clonotypes above 0.001 frequency.

This clonotype was recorded once. Its target is unknown. Transcripts of RNA were the source for amplifying TCR beta CDR3 regions. RT-PCR with HTBI primers came first, then second-round multiplex PCR. Each CDR3 protein gets one entry after TCRdb re-called the multiplex PCR reads with MiXCR. The sample yields around 670,000 distinct CDR3 sequences, 35% to 50% seen once. V dropped 5 bases and J dropped 4; count of bases not matched to a gene: 6. Germline values: CDR1 SGHTA, CDR2 FQGNSA. This CDR3 region has 14 residues. The TCR sequence derives from an adult man with Graves' ophthalmopathy. Source material: peripheral blood. The rearrangement uses TRBV7-2 and TRBJ1-1; TRBD1 aligns across 8 bases. The CDR3 sequence is CASSRTGTGTEAFF. CDR3 bases: TGTGCCAGCAGCCGGACAGGGACCGGCACTGAAGCTTTCTTT.